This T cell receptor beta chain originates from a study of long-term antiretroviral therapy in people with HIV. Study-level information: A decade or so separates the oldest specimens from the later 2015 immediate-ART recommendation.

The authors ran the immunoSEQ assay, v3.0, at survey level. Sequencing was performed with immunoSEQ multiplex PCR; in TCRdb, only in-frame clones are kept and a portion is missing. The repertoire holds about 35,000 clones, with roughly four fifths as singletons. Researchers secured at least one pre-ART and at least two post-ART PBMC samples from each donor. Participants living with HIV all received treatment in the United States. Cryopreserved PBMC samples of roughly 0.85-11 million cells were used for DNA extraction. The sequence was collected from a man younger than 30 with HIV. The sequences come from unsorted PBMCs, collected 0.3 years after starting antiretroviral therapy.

For the CDR3, the DNA is TGTGCCAGCAGCACCCGGGACGCGGACAATGAGCAGTTCTTC. Protein: CASSTRDADNEQFF. The chain links TRBV9 to TRBJ2-1; D might be TRBD1 or TRBD2, each matching 5 bases. V gave up 4 bases and J gave up 5 bases, with 13 bases separating them. The CDR3 length is 14 residues. CDR1 is SGDLS, CDR2 YYNGEE, per germline.